The following is a T cell receptor (beta chain) sequence with its context. The antigen is not known. The treatment here: over 15 received Ad26.COV2.S at low or high dose, single or two shots; roughly five received placebo; per-sample allocation not given. Repertoires come from day 63 after the first vaccine or placebo injection. This person who donated was an adult of 18-55 years in Boston. This sample was included in a study of Ad26.COV2.S vaccination and SARS-CoV-2 variants. Study-level findings and limits: Vaccinated individuals (as opposed to placebo recipients) had higher spike-specific TCR breadth.

Sequencing used immunoSEQ multiplex PCR; TCRdb keeps in-frame clones, though not all of them. The table lists about 480,000 clones, around 85% of them singletons, with about 13% in the top ten. Trimming removed 3 bases from V and 3 bases from J, with 6 bases in between. Per the germline V gene, CDR1 is MDHEN and CDR2 is SYDVKM. The CDR3 runs to 14 residues. This TCR came from a person between 18 and 59 years old who received the Ad26.COV2.S COVID-19 vaccine or a placebo. V gene TRBV28 combines with J gene TRBJ2-6, with D uncertain. Here the sequenced sample was peripheral blood, taken in a trial of Ad26.COV2.S vaccine versus placebo. CDR3 loop: CASSFMGGANVLTF. CDR3 nucleotides: TGTGCCAGCAGTTTTATGGGTGGGGCCAACGTCCTGACTTTC.